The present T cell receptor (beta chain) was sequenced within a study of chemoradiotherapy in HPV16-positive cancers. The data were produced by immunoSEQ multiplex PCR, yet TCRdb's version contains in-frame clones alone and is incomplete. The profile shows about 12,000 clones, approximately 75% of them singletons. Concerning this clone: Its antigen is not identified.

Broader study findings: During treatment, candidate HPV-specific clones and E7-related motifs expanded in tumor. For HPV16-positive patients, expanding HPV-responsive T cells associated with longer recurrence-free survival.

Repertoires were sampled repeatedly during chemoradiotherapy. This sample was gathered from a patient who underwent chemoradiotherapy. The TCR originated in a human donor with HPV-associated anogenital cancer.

CDR3 bases: TGCAGCGTTGAAGATTCGGGACAGGGGACCAATGAGCAGTTCTTC. This encodes CSVEDSGQGTNEQFF. The chain joins TRBV29-1 to TRBJ2-1; 10 nucleotides agree with TRBD1. J lost 6 bases, V lost 0 bases, and 5 bases had no gene match. This CDR3 comprises 15 residues. Germline-derived CDR1 and CDR2 are SQVTM and ANQGSEA.